The 23 T cell receptor beta chains in this list originate from one sample, sequenced in a study of OX40 agonist ivuxolimab in advanced cancers. This table comes from immunoSEQ multiplex PCR, and its TCRdb copy is limited to in-frame clones, with some not included. Altogether tens of thousands of clones are present, about 85% being singletons, with the ten largest covering approximately 25%. This specimen consisted of CD4+ or CD8+ T cells sorted from blood, obtained in a trial of the OX40 agonist ivuxolimab. These receptors originate from an adult with an advanced solid tumor such as melanoma, head and neck, liver or kidney cancer.

The genes are TRBV18 and TRBJ2-3; D possibly corresponds to TRBD2 (7 bases). The V gene's germline CDR1 is KGHSH and CDR2 LQKENI. This CDR3 is built from 14 residues. Trimming removed 0 bases at V and 8 bases at J, with 12 bases between. CDR3 protein: CASSPPAGAATQYF. In nucleotides, the CDR3 is TGTGCCAGCTCACCACCGGCGGGGGCAGCTACGCAGTATTTT. Filled out from reference TRBV18 and TRBJ2-3, the complete variable domain reads NAGVMQNPRHLVRRRGQEARLRCSPMKGHSHVYWYRQLPEEGLKFMVYLQKENIIDESGMPKERFSAEFPKEGPSILRIQQVVRGDSAAYFCASSPPAGAATQYFGPGTRLTVL.

The chain links TRBV6-5 to TRBJ2-7, with D perhaps TRBD1 (6 bases). The V gene's germline CDR1 is MNHEY and CDR2 SVGAGI. Trimming pared 7 bases from V and 1 base from J, leaving 8 bases between. The CDR3 runs to 12 residues. The DNA for the CDR3 is TGTGCCAGCAAGGGGGTTTCCTACGAGCAGTACTTC. It codes for CASKGVSYEQYF.

The rearrangement links TRBV28 to TRBJ1-3; D remains unclear. Germline V lookup: CDR1 MDHEN, CDR2 SYDVKM. The CDR3 length is 14 residues. Trimming pared 2 bases from V and 0 bases from J, leaving 5 bases between. CDR3 amino acids: CASSLSSSGNTIYF. The CDR3, as DNA: TGTGCCAGCAGTTTAAGCAGCTCTGGAAACACCATATATTTT.

The chain employs TRBV4-3 and TRBJ2-7; 7 bases fit TRBD1. Germline V gives CDR1 LGHNA, CDR2 YSLEER. This CDR3 region has 14 residues. The ends lost 1 base at V and 2 bases at J; junction bases unmatched: 2. Here the CDR3 reads CASSQGTGPYEQYF. As DNA, the CDR3 is TGCGCCAGCAGCCAAGGGACAGGCCCCTACGAGCAGTACTTC.

The chain is built from TRBV5-6 and TRBJ2-1, with D uncertain. V lost 5 bases, J lost 5 bases, and 8 bases lay in between. The CDR3 consists of 12 residues. In germline, CDR1 is SGHDT, CDR2 YYEEEE. The chain's CDR3 is CASSWSDNEQFF. The CDR3 DNA is TGTGCCAGCAGTTGGTCTGACAATGAGCAGTTCTTC.

This clone was recorded once. The chain employs TRBV7-2 and TRBJ2-2, with D unresolved. This CDR3 spans 14 amino acids. The V end was cut by 5 bases, the J end by 7 bases, with 14 bases between. Germline-derived CDR1 and CDR2 are SGHTA and FQGNSA. The CDR3 here is CASSLLQHHGELFF. As DNA, the CDR3 is TGTGCCAGCAGCCTCTTACAGCACCACGGGGAGCTGTTTTTT.

The chain combines TRBV4-3 with TRBJ2-1; 7 positions agree with TRBD2. Germline V gene data show CDR1 as LGHNA and CDR2 as YSLEER. The CDR3 runs 17 residues. Trimming removed 4 bases from V and 3 bases from J; junction bases left unmatched: 12. In DNA, the CDR3 is TGCGCCAGCAGCCCGGTAGGCGCTAGCGGACGCTACAATGAGCAGTTCTTC. Its translation: CASSPVGASGRYNEQFF.

V gene TRBV6-1 combines with J gene TRBJ2-7, with 10 bases matching TRBD1. Germline lookup yields CDR1 MNHNS and CDR2 SASEGT. V lost 8 bases to trimming and J lost 4 bases; unmatched junction nucleotides: 2. The CDR3 is 12 amino acids. The CDR3 sequence is CASWDRGYEQYF. Written as DNA, the CDR3 is TGTGCCAGCTGGGACAGGGGATACGAGCAGTACTTC.

The genes are TRBV5-1 and TRBJ2-3; 15 bases map to TRBD2. The V gene end was trimmed by 4 bases and the J gene end by 7 bases; junction bases not matched to a gene: 10. In germline, CDR1 is SGHRS, CDR2 YFSETQ. The length of the CDR3 is 17 residues. Written as DNA, the CDR3 is TGCGCCAGCAGCCTACGGACTAGCGGGGGGGCCAAATATACGCAGTATTTT. It codes for CASSLRTSGGAKYTQYF.

This chain connects TRBV15 to TRBJ2-1, with D unresolved. The CDR3 spans 14 residues. Deletions cut 5 bases from V and 4 bases from J, with 12 bases between. The germline V gene encodes CDR1 LNHNV and CDR2 YYDKDF (reference sequence). The CDR3 DNA reads TGTGCCACCAGCCCCCAGTGGAGTTACAATGAGCAGTTCTTC. Translated: CATSPQWSYNEQFF.

The chain employs TRBV11-2 and TRBJ2-7; 7 positions match TRBD2. Germline CDR1 and CDR2: SGHAT and FQNNGV. The CDR3 length is 14 residues. The junction had 7 bases not matched to a gene; V was cut back by 6 bases and J by 2 bases. The CDR3, as DNA: TGTGCCAGCAGAAGGTCTAGCGGCGCCTACGAGCAGTACTTC. Amino acids: CASRRSSGAYEQYF.

This sequence joins TRBV6-6 and TRBJ1-2; 7 nucleotides align to TRBD1. J gave up 6 bases and V 0 bases, and 7 bases lay outside the gene matches. CDR1 and CDR2 (germline): MNHNY, SVGAGI (reference sequence). The length of the CDR3 is 15 residues. The CDR3 region has the DNA TGTGCCAGCAGTTACTCAAACCGGGACAGAAATGGCTACACCTTC. Its translation: CASSYSNRDRNGYTF.

This sequence joins TRBV5-1 and TRBJ2-3, with D uncertain. The CDR3 sequence is 14 residues long. V was pared by 1 base and J by 6 bases, with 12 bases between. The germline gives CDR1 SGHRS, CDR2 YFSETQ. The CDR3: CASSLQLAKDTQYF. In DNA, the CDR3 is TGCGCCAGCAGCTTGCAACTGGCTAAGGATACGCAGTATTTT.

The chain combines TRBV7-9 with TRBJ1-1; a weak D match, TRBD1 (5 bases). The CDR3 length is 12 residues. Germline V lookup: CDR1 SEHNR, CDR2 FQNEAQ (reference sequence). V was clipped by 4 bases and J by 4 bases, with 7 bases between them. The CDR3 loop is CASSYGGTEAFF. The CDR3 region has the DNA TGTGCCAGCAGCTATGGGGGCACTGAAGCTTTCTTT.

V is TRBV6-1 and J is TRBJ1-4; D is ambiguous. This CDR3 has 12 amino acids. V lost 2 bases, J lost 10 bases, and 8 bases lay in between. Germline V gene data show CDR1 as MNHNS and CDR2 as SASEGT. CDR3 bases: TGTGCCAGCAGTGAATTCCCGGCAAAACTGTTTTTT. It translates to CASSEFPAKLFF.

The genes are TRBV2 and TRBJ1-6; D call uncertain. CDR3 size: 13 residues. V was trimmed by 3 bases and J by 13 bases, leaving 13 bases between them. Germline V gene sequence: CDR1 SNHLY, CDR2 FYNNEI. The CDR3 bases are TGTGCCAGCAGTGAGACCCCCAATCCGCCCCTCCACTTT. Its protein is CASSETPNPPLHF. The whole variable domain, remainder taken from reference TRBV2 and TRBJ1-6, is EPEVTQTPSHQVTQMGQEVILRCVPISNHLYFYWYRQILGQKVEFLVSFYNNEISEKSEIFDDQFSVERPDGSNFTLKIRSTKLEDSAMYFCASSETPNPPLHFGNGTRLTVT.

This chain joins TRBV5-1 and TRBJ2-7; TRBD1 or TRBD2 may be the D gene (5 bases each). Trimming removed 4 bases from V and 7 bases from J, with 21 bases in between. The germline CDR1 and CDR2 sequences are SGHRS and YFSETQ. CDR3 length: 15 amino acids. The CDR3 loop reads CASSRTGARQDEQYF. CDR3 nucleotides: TGCGCCAGCAGCCGTACCGGGGCCCGGCAGGATGAGCAGTACTTC. The complete variable domain, with remaining parts taken from reference TRBV5-1 and TRBJ2-7, reads KAGVTQTPRYLIKTRGQQVTLSCSPISGHRSVSWYQQTPGQGLQFLFEYFSETQRNKGNFPGRFSGRQFSNSRSEMNVSTLELGDSALYLCASSRTGARQDEQYFGPGTRLTVT.

This clone has a handful of counts. This chain joins TRBV27 and TRBJ2-7; 7 positions match TRBD2. In germline, CDR1 is MNHEY, CDR2 SMNVEV (reference sequence). Trimming cost V 4 bases and J 1 base; bases outside gene matches: 7. This CDR3 region has 15 residues. The CDR3 spells CASSYGSGRSYEQYF. In nucleotides, the CDR3 is TGTGCCAGCAGTTATGGATCCGGGAGGTCCTACGAGCAGTACTTC.

This sequence joins TRBV28 and TRBJ1-2; D is possibly TRBD1 (6 bases). Germline CDR1 MDHEN, CDR2 SYDVKM. The V end lost 3 bases, the J end lost 6 bases, and 14 bases lay between the germline ends. The CDR3 extends over 14 amino acids. CDR3 in DNA: TGTGCCAGCAGTTTGACCCAGGGGAGAAATGGCTACACCTTC. It translates to CASSLTQGRNGYTF.

The chain joins TRBV27 to TRBJ1-2, with D perhaps TRBD1 (5 bases). V was trimmed by 2 bases and J by 6 bases, leaving 7 bases between them. Germline V gives CDR1 MNHEY, CDR2 SMNVEV (reference sequence). This CDR3 spans 12 amino acids. In DNA, the CDR3 is TGTGCCAGCAGTTTAGGGGGGGATGGCTACACCTTC. This gives the protein CASSLGGDGYTF.

This CDR3 is CATSRVPGQGSETQYF. The CDR3 nucleotides are TGTGCCACCAGCAGAGTCCCGGGACAGGGGAGTGAGACCCAGTACTTC. The chain recombines TRBV15 with TRBJ2-5, with 10 bases lining up with TRBD1. The germline CDR1 and CDR2 sequences are LNHNV and YYDKDF (reference sequence). Unmatched junction bases numbered 7, after V lost 1 base and J lost 5 bases. The CDR3 has 16 amino acids. The whole variable domain, filled in from reference TRBV15 and TRBJ2-5, reads DAMVIQNPRYQVTQFGKPVTLSCSQTLNHNVMYWYQQKSSQAPKLLFHYYDKDFNNEADTPDNFQSRRPNTSFCFLDIRSPGLGDTAMYLCATSRVPGQGSETQYFGPGTRLLVL.

The chain has TRBV7-9 and TRBJ2-1; D call uncertain. Between the trimmed V and J ends, which lost 5 bases and 9 bases, there was a span of 11 bases. The length of the CDR3 is 12 residues. The germline gives CDR1 SEHNR, CDR2 FQNEAQ (reference sequence). The CDR3 spells CASSRQQVEQFF. DNA for the CDR3: TGTGCCAGCAGCCGGCAGCAGGTTGAGCAGTTCTTC.

The sample holds one count of this clone. This chain connects TRBV29-1 to TRBJ2-5; D is ambiguous. This CDR3 is built from 14 residues. V was shortened by 2 bases and J by 1 base, with 11 bases between the two germline ends. The germline V gene encodes CDR1 SQVTM and CDR2 ANQGSEA. This CDR3 is CSVENFGSQETQYF. CDR3 nucleotides: TGCAGCGTTGAAAATTTTGGTTCCCAAGAGACCCAGTACTTC.